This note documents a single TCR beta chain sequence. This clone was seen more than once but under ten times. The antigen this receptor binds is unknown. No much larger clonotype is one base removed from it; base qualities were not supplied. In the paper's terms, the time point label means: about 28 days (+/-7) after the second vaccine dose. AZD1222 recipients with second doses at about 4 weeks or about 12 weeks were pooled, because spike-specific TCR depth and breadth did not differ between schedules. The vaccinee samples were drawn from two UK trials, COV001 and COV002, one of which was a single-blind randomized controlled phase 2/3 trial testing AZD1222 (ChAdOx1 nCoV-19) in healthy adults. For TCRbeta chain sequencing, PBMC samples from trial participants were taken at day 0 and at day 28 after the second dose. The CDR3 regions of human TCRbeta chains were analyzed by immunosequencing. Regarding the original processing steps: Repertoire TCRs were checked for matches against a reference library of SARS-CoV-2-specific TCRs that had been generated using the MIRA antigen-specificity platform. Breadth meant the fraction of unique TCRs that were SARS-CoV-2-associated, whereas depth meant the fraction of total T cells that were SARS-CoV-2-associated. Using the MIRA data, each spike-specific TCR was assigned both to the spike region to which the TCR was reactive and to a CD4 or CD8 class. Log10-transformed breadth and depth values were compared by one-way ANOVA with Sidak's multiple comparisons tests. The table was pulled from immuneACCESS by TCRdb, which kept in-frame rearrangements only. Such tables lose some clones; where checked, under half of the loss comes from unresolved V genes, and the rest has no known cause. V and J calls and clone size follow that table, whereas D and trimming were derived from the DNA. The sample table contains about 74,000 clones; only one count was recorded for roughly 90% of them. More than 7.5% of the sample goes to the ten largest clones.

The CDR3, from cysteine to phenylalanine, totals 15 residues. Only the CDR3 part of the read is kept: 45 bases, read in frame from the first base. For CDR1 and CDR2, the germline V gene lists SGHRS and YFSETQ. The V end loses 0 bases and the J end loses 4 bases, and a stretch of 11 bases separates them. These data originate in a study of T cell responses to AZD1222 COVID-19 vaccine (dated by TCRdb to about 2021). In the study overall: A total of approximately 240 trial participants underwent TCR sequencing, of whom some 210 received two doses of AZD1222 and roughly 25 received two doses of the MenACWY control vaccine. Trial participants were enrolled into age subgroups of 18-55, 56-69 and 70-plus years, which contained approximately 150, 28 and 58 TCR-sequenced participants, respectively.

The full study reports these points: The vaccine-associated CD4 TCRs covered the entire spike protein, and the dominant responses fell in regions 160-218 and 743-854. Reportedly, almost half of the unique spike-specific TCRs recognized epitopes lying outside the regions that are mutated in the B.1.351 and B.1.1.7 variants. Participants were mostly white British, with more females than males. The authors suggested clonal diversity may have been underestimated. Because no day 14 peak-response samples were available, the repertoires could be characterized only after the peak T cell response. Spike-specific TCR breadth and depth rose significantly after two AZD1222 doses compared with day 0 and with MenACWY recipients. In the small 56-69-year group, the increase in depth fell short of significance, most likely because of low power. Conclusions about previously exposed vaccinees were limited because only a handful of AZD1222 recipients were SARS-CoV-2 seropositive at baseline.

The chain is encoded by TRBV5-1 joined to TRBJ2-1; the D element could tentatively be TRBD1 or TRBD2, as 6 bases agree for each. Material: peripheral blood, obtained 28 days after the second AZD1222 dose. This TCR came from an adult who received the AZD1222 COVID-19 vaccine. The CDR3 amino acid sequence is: CASSLEGGSYNEQFF. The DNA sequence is TGCGCCAGCAGCTTGGAGGGGGGCTCTTACAATGAGCAGTTCTTC.